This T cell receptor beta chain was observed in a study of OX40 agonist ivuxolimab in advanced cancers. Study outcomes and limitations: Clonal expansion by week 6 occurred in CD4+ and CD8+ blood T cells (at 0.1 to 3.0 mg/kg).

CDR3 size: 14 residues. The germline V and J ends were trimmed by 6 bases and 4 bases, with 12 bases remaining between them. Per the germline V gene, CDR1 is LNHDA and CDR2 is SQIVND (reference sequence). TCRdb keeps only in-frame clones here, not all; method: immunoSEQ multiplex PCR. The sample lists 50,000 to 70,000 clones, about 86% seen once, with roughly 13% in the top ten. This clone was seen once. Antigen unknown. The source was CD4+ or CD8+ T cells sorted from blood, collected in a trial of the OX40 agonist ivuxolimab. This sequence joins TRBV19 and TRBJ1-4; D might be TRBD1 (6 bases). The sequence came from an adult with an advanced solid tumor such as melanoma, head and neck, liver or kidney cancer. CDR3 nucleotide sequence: TGTGCCAGTAGCCAAACAGGGATTAATGAAAAACTGTTTTTT. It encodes CASSQTGINEKLFF. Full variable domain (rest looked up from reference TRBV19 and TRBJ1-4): DGGITQSPKYLFRKEGQNVTLSCEQNLNHDAMYWYRQDPGQGLRLIYYSQIVNDFQKGDIAEGYSVSREKKESFPLTVTSAQKNPTAFYLCASSQTGINEKLFFGSGTQLSVL.